This entry concerns a single T cell receptor (beta chain). Its target is not known. TCRdb reprocessed the reads via MiXCR and lists one record per CDR3 protein. Among fewer than 250,000 distinct CDR3 sequences, more than 9% were seen once, and the ten largest hold approximately 1.6%. The CDR3 covers 15 residues. Trimming removed 5 bases from V and 4 bases from J, with 12 bases in between. Germline lookup yields CDR1 LNHNV and CDR2 YYDKDF (reference sequence). This sample is drawn from a study of T cell repertoires in cytomegalovirus infection. The wider study: Matching HLA type and CMV infection were both indicated by public TCR beta signatures. Study conclusions and caveats: Pooled public TCR beta family frequency picked out CMV carriers with the relevant HLA. CMV-specific TCR beta clonotypes restricted by HLA-C dominated the ex vivo response.

The receptor comes from a human donor in good health (CMV status not recorded). Some clones in this sample may be carry-over from other donors' samples. V gene TRBV15 combines with J gene TRBJ2-6, with D perhaps TRBD2 (5 bases). Sequencing was performed on PBMCs. CDR3 in DNA: TGTGCCACCAGCGGAGGAGGTGTCGGGGCCAACGTCCTGACTTTC. It codes for CATSGGGVGANVLTF.